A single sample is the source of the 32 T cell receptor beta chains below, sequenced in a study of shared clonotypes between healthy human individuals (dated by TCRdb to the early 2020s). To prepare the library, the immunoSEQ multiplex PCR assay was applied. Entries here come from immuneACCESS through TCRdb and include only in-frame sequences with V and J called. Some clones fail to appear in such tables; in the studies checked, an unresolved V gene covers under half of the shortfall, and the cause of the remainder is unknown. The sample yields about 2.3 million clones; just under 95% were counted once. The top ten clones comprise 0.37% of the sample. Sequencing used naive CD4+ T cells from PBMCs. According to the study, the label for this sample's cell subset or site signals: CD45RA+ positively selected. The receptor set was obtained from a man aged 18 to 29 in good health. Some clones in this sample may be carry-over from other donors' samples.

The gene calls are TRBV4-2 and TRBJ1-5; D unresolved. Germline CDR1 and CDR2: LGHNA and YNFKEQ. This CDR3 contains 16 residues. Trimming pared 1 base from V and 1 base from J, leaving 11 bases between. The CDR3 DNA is TGTGCCAGCAGCCAAGGGTGGGTTTCAAGCAATCAGCCCCAGCATTTT. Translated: CASSQGWVSSNQPQHF.

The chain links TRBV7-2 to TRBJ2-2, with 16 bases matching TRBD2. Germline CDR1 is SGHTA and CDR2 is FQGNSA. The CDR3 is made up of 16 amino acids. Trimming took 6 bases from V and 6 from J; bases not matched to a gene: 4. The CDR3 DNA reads TGTGCCAGCAGGGGGACTAGCGGGAGGGCCTCCGGGGAGCTGTTTTTT. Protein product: CASRGTSGRASGELFF.

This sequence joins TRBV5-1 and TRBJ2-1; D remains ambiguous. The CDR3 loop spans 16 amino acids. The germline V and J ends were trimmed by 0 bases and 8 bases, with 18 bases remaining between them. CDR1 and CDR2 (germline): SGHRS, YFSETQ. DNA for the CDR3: TGCGCCAGCAGCTTGGAAGGGCACGGTTCTATGGATGAGCAGTTCTTC. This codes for CASSLEGHGSMDEQFF.

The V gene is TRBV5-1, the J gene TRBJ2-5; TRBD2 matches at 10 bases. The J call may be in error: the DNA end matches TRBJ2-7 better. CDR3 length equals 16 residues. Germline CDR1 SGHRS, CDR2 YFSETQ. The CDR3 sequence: CASSPGLAVTSYEQYF. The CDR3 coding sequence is TGCGCCAGCAGCCCTGGACTAGCGGTAACATCCTACGAGCAGTACTTC.

The DNA of the CDR3 is TGTGCCAGCAGCCTAGCGGGGGGGACCCCCAGGCAGTACTTC. This sequence encodes CASSLAGGTPRQYF. V gene TRBV6-5 combines with J gene TRBJ2-7; 12 nucleotides line up with TRBD2. CDR1 is MNHEY, CDR2 SVGAGI, per germline. The J segment lost 9 bases and the V segment lost 6 bases, leaving 9 bases of the junction unmatched. The CDR3 runs to 14 residues.

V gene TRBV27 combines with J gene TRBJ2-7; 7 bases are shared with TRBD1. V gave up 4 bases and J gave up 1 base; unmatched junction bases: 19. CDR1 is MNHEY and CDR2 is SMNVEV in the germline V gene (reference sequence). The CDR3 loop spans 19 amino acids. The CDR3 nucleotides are TGTGCCAGCAGTTCAACATCAGAGATCGACAGGGTAATATCCTACGAGCAGTACTTC. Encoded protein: CASSSTSEIDRVISYEQYF.

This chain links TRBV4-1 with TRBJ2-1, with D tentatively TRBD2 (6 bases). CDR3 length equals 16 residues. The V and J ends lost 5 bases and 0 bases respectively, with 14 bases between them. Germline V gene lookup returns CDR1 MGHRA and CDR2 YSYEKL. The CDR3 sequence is CASSWPGRSSYNEQFF. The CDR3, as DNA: TGCGCCAGCAGCTGGCCGGGGAGGAGCTCCTACAATGAGCAGTTCTTC.

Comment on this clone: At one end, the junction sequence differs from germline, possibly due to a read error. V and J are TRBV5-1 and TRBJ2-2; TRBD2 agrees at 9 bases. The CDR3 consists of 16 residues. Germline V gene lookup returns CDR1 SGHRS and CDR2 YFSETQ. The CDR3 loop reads CASSLEGLASFGALFF. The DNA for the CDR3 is TGCGCCAGCAGCCTGGAGGGACTAGCATCGTTCGGGGCGCTGTTTTTT.

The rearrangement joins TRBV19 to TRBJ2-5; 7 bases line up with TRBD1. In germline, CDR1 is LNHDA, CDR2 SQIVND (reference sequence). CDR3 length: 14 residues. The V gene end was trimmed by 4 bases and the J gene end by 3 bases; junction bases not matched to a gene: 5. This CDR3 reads CASSTWDREETQYF. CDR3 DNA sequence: TGTGCCAGTAGTACCTGGGACAGAGAAGAGACCCAGTACTTC.

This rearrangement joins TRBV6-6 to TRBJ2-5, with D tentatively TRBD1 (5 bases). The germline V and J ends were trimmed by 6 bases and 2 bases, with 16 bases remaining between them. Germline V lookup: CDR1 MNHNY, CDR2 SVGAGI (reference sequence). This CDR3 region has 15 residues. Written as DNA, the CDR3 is TGTGCCAGCAGCGATTATAAGGGGTGGCAAGAGACCCAGTACTTC. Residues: CASSDYKGWQETQYF.

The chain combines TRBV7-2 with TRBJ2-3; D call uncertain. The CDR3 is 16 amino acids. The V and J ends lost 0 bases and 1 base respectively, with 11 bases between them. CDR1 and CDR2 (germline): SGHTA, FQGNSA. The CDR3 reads CASSLAGSMRTDTQYF. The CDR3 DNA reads TGTGCCAGCAGCTTAGCAGGCTCGATGCGCACAGATACGCAGTATTTT.

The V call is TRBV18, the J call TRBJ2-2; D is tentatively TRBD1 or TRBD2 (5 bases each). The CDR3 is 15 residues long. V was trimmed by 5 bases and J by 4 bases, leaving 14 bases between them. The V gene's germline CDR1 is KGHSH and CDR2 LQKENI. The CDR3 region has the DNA TGTGCCAGCTCATCGCAGGGCGCGGGCACCGGGGAGCTGTTTTTT. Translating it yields CASSSQGAGTGELFF.

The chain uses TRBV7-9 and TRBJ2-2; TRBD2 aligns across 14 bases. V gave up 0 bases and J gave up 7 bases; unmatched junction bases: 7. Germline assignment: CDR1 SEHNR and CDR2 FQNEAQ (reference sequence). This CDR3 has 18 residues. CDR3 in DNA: TGTGCCAGCAGCTTAGCAGTTCTGGGACTAGCGGGAGTCGGGGAGCTGTTTTTT. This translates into CASSLAVLGLAGVGELFF.

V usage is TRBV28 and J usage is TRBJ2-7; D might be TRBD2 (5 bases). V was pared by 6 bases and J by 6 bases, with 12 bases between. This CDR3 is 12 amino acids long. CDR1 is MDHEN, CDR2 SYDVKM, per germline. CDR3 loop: CASSRRAGEQYF. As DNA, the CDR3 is TGTGCCAGCAGCCGAAGGGCGGGCGAGCAGTACTTC.

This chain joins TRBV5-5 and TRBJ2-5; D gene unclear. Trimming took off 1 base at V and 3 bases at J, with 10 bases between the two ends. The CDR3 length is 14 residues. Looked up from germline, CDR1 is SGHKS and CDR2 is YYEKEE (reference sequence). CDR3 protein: CASSLSRAEETQYF. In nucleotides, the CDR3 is TGTGCCAGCAGCTTGTCCCGGGCCGAAGAGACCCAGTACTTC.

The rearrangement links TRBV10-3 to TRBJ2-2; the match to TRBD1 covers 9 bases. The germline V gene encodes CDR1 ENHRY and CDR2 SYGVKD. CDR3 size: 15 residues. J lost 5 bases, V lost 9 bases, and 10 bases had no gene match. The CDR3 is CAMKPGQGVTGELFF. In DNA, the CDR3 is TGTGCCATGAAACCGGGACAGGGTGTAACCGGGGAGCTGTTTTTT.

The CDR3 protein is CASRPDRGDETQYF. DNA of the CDR3: TGTGCCAGCAGACCGGACAGGGGCGACGAGACCCAGTACTTC. This chain joins TRBV28 and TRBJ2-5; 9 bases fit TRBD1. This CDR3 contains 14 residues. Per germline, CDR1 MDHEN and CDR2 SYDVKM. Trimming at V came to 6 bases and at J to 5 bases, leaving 7 bases not matched to a gene.

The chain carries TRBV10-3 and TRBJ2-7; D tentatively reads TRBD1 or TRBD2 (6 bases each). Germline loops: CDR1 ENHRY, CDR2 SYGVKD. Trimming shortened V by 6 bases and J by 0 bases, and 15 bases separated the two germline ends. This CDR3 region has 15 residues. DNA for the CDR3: TGTGCCATCAGGGGGGGACAATTGAGCTCCTACGAGCAGTACTTC. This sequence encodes CAIRGGQLSSYEQYF.

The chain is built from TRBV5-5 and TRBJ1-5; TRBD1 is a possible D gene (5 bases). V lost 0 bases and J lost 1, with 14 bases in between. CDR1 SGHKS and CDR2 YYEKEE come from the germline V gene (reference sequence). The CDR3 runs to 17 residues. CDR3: CASSLGRGGWSNQPQHF. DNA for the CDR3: TGTGCCAGCAGCTTGGGGCGCGGGGGATGGAGCAATCAGCCCCAGCATTTT.

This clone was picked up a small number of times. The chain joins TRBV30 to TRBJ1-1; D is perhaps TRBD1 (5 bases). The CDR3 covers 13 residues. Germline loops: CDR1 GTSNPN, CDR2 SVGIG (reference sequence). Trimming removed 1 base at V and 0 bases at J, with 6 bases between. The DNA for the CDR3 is TGTGCCTGGAGTGGCAGGGTGAACACTGAAGCTTTCTTT. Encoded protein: CAWSGRVNTEAFF.

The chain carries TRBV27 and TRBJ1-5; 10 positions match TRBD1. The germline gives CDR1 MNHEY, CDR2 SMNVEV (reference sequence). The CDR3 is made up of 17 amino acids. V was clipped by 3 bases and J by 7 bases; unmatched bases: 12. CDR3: CASSFSRLTGGAQPQHF. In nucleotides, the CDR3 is TGTGCCAGCAGTTTCTCGCGGTTGACAGGGGGCGCGCAGCCCCAGCATTTT.

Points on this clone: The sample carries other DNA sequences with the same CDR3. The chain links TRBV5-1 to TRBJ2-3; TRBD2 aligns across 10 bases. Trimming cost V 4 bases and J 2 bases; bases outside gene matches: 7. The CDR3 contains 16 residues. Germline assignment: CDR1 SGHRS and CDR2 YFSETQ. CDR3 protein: CASSLGAGGITDTQYF. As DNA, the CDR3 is TGCGCCAGCAGCCTAGGAGCGGGAGGGATCACAGATACGCAGTATTTT.

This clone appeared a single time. This chain's CDR3 is CASSAPGLAGEQYF. In DNA, the CDR3 is TGTGCCAGCAGCGCTCCGGGACTAGCGGGCGAGCAGTACTTC. The chain couples TRBV6-1 to TRBJ2-7, with 12 positions matching TRBD2. V was pared by 6 bases and J by 6 bases, with 6 bases of the junction left unmatched. The CDR3 covers 14 residues. CDR1 and CDR2 from the germline V gene are MNHNS and SASEGT.

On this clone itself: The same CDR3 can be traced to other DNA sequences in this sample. This CDR3 reads CASSPGLAGETQYF. For the CDR3, the DNA is TGCGCCAGCAGCCCGGGACTAGCGGGAGAGACCCAGTACTTC. The chain is built from TRBV5-1 and TRBJ2-5, with TRBD2 matching 12 bases. After removal of 4 bases from V and 4 bases from J, the junction contained 2 bases not matched to a gene. CDR1 is SGHRS and CDR2 is YFSETQ in the germline V gene. The CDR3 covers 14 residues. The entire variable domain, with the rest obtained from reference TRBV5-1 and TRBJ2-5, is as follows: KAGVTQTPRYLIKTRGQQVTLSCSPISGHRSVSWYQQTPGQGLQFLFEYFSETQRNKGNFPGRFSGRQFSNSRSEMNVSTLELGDSALYLCASSPGLAGETQYFGPGTRLLVL.

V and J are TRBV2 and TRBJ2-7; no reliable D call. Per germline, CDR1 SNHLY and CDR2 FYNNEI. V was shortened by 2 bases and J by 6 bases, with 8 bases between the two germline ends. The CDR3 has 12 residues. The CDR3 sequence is CASSELGPEQYF. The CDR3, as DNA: TGTGCCAGCAGTGAACTAGGGCCCGAGCAGTACTTC.

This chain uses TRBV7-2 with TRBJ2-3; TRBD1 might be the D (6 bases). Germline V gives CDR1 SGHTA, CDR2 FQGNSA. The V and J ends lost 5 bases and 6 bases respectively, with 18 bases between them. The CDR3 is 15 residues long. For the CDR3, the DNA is TGTGCCAGCAGCCCCGGGACAAGGAGTTCGGATACGCAGTATTTT. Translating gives CASSPGTRSSDTQYF.

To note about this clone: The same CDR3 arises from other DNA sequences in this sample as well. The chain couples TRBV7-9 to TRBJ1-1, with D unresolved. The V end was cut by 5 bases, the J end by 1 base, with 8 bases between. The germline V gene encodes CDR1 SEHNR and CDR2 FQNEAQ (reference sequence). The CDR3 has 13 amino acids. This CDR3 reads CASSPQENTEAFF. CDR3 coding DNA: TGTGCCAGCAGCCCTCAAGAGAACACTGAAGCTTTCTTT.

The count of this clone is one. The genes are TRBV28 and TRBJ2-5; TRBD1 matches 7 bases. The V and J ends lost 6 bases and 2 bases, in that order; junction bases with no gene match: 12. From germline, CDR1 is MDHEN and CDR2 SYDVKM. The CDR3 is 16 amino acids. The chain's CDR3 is CASSWKYRDRQETQYF. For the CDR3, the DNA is TGTGCCAGCAGCTGGAAATACCGGGACAGACAAGAGACCCAGTACTTC. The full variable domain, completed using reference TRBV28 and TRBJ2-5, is DVKVTQSSRYLVKRTGEKVFLECVQDMDHENMFWYRQDPGLGLRLIYFSYDVKMKEKGDIPEGYSVSREKKERFSLILESASTNQTSMYLCASSWKYRDRQETQYFGPGTRLLVL.

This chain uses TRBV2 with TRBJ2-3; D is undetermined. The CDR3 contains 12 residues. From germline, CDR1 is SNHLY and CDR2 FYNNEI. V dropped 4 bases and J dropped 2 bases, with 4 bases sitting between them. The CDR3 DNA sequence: TGTGCCAGCAGTGTGGCCACAGATACGCAGTATTTT. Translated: CASSVATDTQYF.

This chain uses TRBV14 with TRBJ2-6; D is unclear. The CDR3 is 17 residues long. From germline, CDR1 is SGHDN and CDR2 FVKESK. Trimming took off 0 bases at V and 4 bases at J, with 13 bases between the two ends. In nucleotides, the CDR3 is TGTGCCAGCAGCCAAGATCGCACCCTTACGGGGGCCAACGTCCTGACTTTC. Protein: CASSQDRTLTGANVLTF.

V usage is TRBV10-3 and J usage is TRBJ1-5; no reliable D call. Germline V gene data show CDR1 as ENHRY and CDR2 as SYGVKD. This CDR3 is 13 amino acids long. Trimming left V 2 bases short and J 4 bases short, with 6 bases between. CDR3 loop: CAISELVNQPQHF. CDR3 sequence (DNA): TGTGCCATCAGTGAGCTAGTGAATCAGCCCCAGCATTTT.

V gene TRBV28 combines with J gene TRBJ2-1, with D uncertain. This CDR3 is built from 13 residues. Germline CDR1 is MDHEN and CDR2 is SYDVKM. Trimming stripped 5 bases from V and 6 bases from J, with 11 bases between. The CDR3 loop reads CASSPPSPNEQFF. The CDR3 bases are TGTGCCAGCAGTCCCCCCTCACCCAATGAGCAGTTCTTC.